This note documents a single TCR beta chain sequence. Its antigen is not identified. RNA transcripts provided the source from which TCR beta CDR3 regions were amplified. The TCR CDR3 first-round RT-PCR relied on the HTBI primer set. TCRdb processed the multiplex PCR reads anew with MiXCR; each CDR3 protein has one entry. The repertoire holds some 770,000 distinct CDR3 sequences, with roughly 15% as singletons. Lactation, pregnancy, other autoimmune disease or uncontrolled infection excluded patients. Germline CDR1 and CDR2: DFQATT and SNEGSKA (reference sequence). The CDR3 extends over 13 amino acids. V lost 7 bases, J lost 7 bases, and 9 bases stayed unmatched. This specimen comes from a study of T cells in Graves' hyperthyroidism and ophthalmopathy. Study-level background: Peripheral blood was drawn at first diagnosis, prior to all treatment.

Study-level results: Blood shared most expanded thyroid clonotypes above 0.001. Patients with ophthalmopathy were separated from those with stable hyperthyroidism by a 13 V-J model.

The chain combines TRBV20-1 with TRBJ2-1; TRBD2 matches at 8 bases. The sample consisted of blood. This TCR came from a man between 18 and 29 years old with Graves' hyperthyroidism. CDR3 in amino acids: CSGKGGGRNEQFF. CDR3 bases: TGCAGTGGGAAGGGTGGCGGGAGGAATGAGCAGTTCTTC.